This TCR beta chain is from a study of blood T cell repertoires in COVID-19. The sample holds one count of this clone. CDR3 length equals 12 residues. Germline V CDR1 and CDR2: SGHRS, YFSETQ. With 1 base removed from V and 6 bases from J, the gap between germline ends came to 6 bases. In the original analysis: For nucleated cells, counts were estimated from reference gene primer amplification. TCRdb keeps only in-frame clones here, not all; method: immunoSEQ multiplex PCR. That table furnishes V, J and clone size, whereas the DNA furnished D and trimming. The sample records roughly 80,000 clones, around four fifths being singletons.

The chain carries TRBV5-1 and TRBJ2-3; no clear D. The receptor was derived from a human donor in a cohort sampled during active COVID-19. The source material was peripheral blood. CDR3 coding DNA: TGCGCCAGCAGCTTGTTCGGGGATACGCAGTATTTT. It yields the protein CASSLFGDTQYF. Full variable domain (remainder filled in from reference TRBV5-1 and TRBJ2-3): KAGVTQTPRYLIKTRGQQVTLSCSPISGHRSVSWYQQTPGQGLQFLFEYFSETQRNKGNFPGRFSGRQFSNSRSEMNVSTLELGDSALYLCASSLFGDTQYFGPGTRLTVL.